This T cell receptor (beta chain) was documented in a study of multiple sclerosis patients with progressive multifocal leukoencephalopathy. With 2 bases clipped from V and 6 bases from J, the junction kept 9 bases outside the gene matches. The CDR3 length is 16 residues. Germline CDR1 LNHNV, CDR2 YYDKDF (reference sequence). The assay was immunoSEQ multiplex PCR, and TCRdb's table has in-frame clones only and misses some. Of 25,000 to 35,000 clones listed, around 85% are singletons. The time point denotes: time of PML onset. The clonotype comes from a woman aged 25 to 39 with progressive multifocal leukoencephalopathy. The source material was PBMCs, sampled from a patient treated with natalizumab. This chain links TRBV15 with TRBJ2-3; 9 positions agree with TRBD2. The CDR3 bases are TGTGCCACCAGCAGATACCCTAGCGGGGTGGGGGATACGCAGTATTTT. Translation gives CATSRYPSGVGDTQYF.